This T cell receptor (beta chain) was documented in a study of Graves' ophthalmopathy and Graves' hyperthyroidism. Overall study results and limits: The model predicted ophthalmopathy progression with about 71% sensitivity and less than 85% specificity. Most thyroid-expanded clonotypes exceeding 0.001 frequency were also found in blood.

RNA served as the template for amplifying TCR beta CDR3 regions. HTBI-primed RT-PCR formed the first round, and a multiplex PCR formed the second. TCRdb redid the calling of the multiplex PCR reads with MiXCR, one entry per CDR3 protein. The sample lists 350,000 to 400,000 distinct CDR3 sequences; around 16% were seen once. This clonotype was seen at least ten times. Its specificity is unknown. Establishment of the diagnosis relied upon clinical symptoms, serum thyroxine, TRAb, thyroid ultrasound and orbital computed tomography. Trimming shortened V by 6 bases and J by 5 bases, and 7 bases separated the two germline ends. The CDR3 length is 11 residues.

This chain uses TRBV12-3 or TRBV12-4 with TRBJ1-1; D remains unclear. This receptor was taken from a woman aged 18-29 years with Graves' ophthalmopathy. Sequences were obtained from peripheral blood. The CDR3 DNA reads TGTGCCAGCAGACCGGCGACTGAAGCTTTCTTT. Residues: CASRPATEAFF.